Described below is a single T cell receptor (beta chain) sequence and its context. The target antigen is unknown. The sample is drawn from a study of a mutant IDH1 vaccine in newly diagnosed glioma. For the study at large: Patients got their first vaccination 4-6 weeks after radiotherapy alone, or with temozolomide cycles.

The V and J ends lost 6 bases and 9 bases, in that order; junction bases with no gene match: 25. The CDR3 covers 18 residues. Germline-derived CDR1 and CDR2 are SQVTM and ANQGSEA. Indicated time point: week 35, safety follow-up. Topical imiquimod accompanied each vaccine dose, which consisted of 300 ug of mutant IDH1 20-mer peptide. TCRdb keeps only in-frame clones here, not all; method: immunoSEQ multiplex PCR. Among under 35,000 clones, about 76% were seen once, and the ten largest hold 6% to 9.5%. The TCR sequence derives from a middle-aged man with glioma. The sequenced sample was PBMCs, obtained from a glioma patient whose treatment included an IDH1 peptide vaccine. This chain uses TRBV29-1 with TRBJ2-1, with 8 nucleotides matching TRBD1. In nucleotides, the CDR3 is TGCAGCGTGAGCCGGGACAGGAGTCAGCTATTGCTAGGGGGTGAGCAGTTCTTC. Its protein is CSVSRDRSQLLLGGEQFF.